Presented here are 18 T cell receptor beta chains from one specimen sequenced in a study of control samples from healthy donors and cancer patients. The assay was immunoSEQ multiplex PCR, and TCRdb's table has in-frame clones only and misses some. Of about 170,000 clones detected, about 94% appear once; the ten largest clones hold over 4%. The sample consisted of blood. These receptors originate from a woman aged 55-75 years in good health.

CDR3 amino acids: CASSPTVNTEAFF. Written as DNA, the CDR3 is TGTGCCAGCAGTCCTACAGTGAACACTGAAGCTTTCTTT. The J gene is TRBJ1-1, the V gene TRBV6-6; no definite D call. CDR3 size: 13 residues. V was clipped by 5 bases and J by 0 bases, with 7 bases between them. The germline V gene encodes CDR1 MNHNY and CDR2 SVGAGI (reference sequence).

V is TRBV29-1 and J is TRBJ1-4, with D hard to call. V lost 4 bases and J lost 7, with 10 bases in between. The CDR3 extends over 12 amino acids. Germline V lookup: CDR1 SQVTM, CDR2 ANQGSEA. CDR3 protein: CSVGVVGEKLFF. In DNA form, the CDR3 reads TGCAGCGTTGGAGTCGTCGGTGAAAAACTGTTTTTT.

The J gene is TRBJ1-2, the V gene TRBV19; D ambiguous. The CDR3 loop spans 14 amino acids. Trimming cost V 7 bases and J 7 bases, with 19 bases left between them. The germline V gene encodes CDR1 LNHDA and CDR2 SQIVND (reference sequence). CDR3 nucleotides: TGTGCCAGTACCCGATTATGGCAATCGGTTGGCTACACCTTC. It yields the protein CASTRLWQSVGYTF.

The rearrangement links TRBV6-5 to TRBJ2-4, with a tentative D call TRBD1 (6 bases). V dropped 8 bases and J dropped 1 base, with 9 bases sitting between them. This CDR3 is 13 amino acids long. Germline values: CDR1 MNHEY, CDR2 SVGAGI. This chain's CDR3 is CASGDRAKNIQYF. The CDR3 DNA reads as TGTGCCAGCGGAGACAGGGCCAAAAACATTCAGTACTTC.

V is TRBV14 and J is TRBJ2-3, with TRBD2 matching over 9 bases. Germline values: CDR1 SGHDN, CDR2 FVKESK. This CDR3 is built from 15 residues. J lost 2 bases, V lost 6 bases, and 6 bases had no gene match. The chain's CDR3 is CASSLQRGATDTQYF. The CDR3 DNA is TGTGCCAGCAGTCTTCAGCGGGGGGCCACAGATACGCAGTATTTT. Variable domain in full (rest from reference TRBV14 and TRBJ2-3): EAGVTQFPSHSVIEKGQTVTLRCDPISGHDNLYWYRRVMGKEIKFLLHFVKESKQDESGMPNNRFLAERTGGTYSTLKVQPAELEDSGVYFCASSLQRGATDTQYFGPGTRLTVL.

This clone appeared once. CDR3 residues: CASRPDREGDQPQHF. The DNA for the CDR3 is TGTGCCAGCAGACCCGACAGGGAAGGGGATCAGCCCCAGCATTTT. The chain has TRBV2 and TRBJ1-5, with 7 bases matching TRBD1. This CDR3 spans 15 amino acids. The germline V gene has CDR1 SNHLY and CDR2 FYNNEI. With V trimmed by 6 bases and J by 5 bases, 10 bases remained unmatched.

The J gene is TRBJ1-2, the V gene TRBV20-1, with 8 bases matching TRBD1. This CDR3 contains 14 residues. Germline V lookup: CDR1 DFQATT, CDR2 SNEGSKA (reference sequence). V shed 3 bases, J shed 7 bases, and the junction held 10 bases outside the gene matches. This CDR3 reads CSASPPGGVSGYTF. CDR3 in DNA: TGCAGTGCTAGTCCCCCAGGGGGCGTCTCTGGCTACACCTTC.

CDR3 nucleotides: TGTGCCAGCAGACCCGACAGCACCGGGGAGCTGTTTTTT. As protein: CASRPDSTGELFF. The chain employs TRBV27 and TRBJ2-2, with D possibly matching TRBD1 (5 bases). Germline V lookup: CDR1 MNHEY, CDR2 SMNVEV (reference sequence). The CDR3 consists of 13 residues. V was trimmed by 6 bases and J by 4 bases, leaving 9 bases between them.

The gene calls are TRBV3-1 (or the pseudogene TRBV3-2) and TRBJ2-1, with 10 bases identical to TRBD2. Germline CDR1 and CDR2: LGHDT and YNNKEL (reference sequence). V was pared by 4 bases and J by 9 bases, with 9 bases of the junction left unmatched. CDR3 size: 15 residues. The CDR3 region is CASSRSGGLRVEQFF. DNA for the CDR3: TGTGCCAGCAGCCGTAGCGGGGGGCTCAGGGTTGAGCAGTTCTTC.

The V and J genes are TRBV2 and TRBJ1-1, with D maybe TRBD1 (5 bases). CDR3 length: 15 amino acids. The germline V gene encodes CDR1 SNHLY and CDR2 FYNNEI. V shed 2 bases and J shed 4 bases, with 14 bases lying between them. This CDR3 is CASSEQARVITEAFF. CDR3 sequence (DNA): TGTGCCAGCAGTGAACAGGCCAGGGTGATCACTGAAGCTTTCTTT. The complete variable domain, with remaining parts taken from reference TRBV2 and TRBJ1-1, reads EPEVTQTPSHQVTQMGQEVILRCVPISNHLYFYWYRQILGQKVEFLVSFYNNEISEKSEIFDDQFSVERPDGSNFTLKIRSTKLEDSAMYFCASSEQARVITEAFFGQGTRLTVV.

In nucleotides, the CDR3 is TGTGCCAGCAGCTTAGTCCAATACACCGGGGAGCTGTTTTTT. Protein sequence: CASSLVQYTGELFF. The gene calls are TRBV11-3 and TRBJ2-2; D not certain. The CDR3 extends over 14 amino acids. Germline CDR1 and CDR2: SGHNT and YENEEA. The V end lost 1 base, the J end lost 3 bases, and 6 bases lay between the germline ends.

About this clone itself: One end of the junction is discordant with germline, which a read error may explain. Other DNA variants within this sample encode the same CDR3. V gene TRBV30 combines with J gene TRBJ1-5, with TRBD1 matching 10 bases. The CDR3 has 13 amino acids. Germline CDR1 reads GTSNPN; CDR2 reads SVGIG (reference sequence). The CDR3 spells CAWSGTGDQPQHF. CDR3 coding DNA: TGTGCTTGGAGCGGGACAGGGGATCAGCCCCAGCATTTT.

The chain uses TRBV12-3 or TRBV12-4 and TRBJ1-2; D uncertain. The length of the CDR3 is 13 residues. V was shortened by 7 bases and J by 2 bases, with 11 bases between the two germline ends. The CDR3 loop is CASNRHENYGYTF. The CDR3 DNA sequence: TGTGCCAGCAACCGACACGAAAACTATGGCTACACCTTC.

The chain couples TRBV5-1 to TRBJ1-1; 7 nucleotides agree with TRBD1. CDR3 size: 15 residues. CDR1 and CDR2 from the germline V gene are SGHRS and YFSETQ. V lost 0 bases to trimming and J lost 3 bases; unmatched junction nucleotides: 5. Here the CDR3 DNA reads TGCGCCAGCAGCTTGGTGGGCAGGGGGGACACTGAAGCTTTCTTT. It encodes CASSLVGRGDTEAFF.

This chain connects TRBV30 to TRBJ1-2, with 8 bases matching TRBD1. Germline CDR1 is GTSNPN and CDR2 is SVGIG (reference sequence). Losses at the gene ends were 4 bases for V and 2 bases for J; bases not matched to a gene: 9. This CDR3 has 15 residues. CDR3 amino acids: CAWTLGQGRNYGYTF. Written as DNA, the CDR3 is TGTGCCTGGACATTAGGACAGGGAAGAAACTATGGCTACACCTTC.

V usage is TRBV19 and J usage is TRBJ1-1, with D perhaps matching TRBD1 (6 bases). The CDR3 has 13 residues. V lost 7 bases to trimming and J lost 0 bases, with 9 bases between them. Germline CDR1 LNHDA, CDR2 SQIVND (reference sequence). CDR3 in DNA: TGTGCCAGTATAAGGGGGATGAACACTGAAGCTTTCTTT. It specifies CASIRGMNTEAFF.

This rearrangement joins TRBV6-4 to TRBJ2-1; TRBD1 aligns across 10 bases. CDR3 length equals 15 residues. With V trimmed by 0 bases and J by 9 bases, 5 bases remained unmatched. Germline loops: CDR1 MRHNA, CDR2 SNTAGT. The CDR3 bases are TGTGCCAGCAGTGACTCAGGGACAGGGGTGAGTGAGCAGTTCTTC. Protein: CASSDSGTGVSEQFF.

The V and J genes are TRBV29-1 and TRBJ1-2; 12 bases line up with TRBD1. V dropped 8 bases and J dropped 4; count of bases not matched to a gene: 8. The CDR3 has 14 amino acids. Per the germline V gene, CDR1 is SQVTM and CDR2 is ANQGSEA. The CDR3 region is CSTGTGGAGYGYTF. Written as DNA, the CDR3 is TGCAGCACCGGGACAGGGGGCGCGGGCTATGGCTACACCTTC.